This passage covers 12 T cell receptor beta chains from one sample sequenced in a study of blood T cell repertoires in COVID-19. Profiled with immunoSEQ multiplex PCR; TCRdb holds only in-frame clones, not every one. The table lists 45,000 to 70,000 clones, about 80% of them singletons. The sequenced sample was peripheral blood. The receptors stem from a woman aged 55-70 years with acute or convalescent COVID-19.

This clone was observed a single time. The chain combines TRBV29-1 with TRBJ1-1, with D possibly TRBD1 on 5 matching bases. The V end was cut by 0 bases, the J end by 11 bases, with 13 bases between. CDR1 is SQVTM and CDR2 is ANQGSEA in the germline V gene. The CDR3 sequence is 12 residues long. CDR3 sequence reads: CSVEEQGSTAFF. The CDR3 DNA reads TGCAGCGTTGAAGAGCAGGGAAGTACGGCTTTCTTT.

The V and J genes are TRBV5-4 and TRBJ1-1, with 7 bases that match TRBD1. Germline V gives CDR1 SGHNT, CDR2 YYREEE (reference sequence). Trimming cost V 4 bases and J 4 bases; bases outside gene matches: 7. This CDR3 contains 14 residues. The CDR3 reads CASSEGAGATEAFF. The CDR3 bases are TGTGCCAGCAGCGAGGGGGCAGGGGCCACTGAAGCTTTCTTT.

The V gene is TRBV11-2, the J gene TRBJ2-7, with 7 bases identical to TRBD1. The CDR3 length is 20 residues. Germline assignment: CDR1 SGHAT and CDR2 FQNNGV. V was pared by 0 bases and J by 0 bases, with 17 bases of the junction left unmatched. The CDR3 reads CASSLEARDSHGGRSYEQYF. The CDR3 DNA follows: TGTGCCAGCAGCTTAGAAGCCCGGGACAGCCATGGGGGTCGCTCCTACGAGCAGTACTTC.

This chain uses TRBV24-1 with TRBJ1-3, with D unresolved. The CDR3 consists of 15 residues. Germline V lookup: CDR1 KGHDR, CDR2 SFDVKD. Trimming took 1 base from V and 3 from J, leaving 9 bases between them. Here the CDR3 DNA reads TGTGCCACCAGTGATTTCAAGGGAGATGGAAACACCATATATTTT. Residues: CATSDFKGDGNTIYF.

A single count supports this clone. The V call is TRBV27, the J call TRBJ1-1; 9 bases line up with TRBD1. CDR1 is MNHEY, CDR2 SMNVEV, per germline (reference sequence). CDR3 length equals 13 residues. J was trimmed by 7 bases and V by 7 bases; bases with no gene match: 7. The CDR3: CASTGQGTLEAFF. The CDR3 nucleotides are TGTGCCAGCACGGGACAGGGAACACTTGAAGCTTTCTTT.

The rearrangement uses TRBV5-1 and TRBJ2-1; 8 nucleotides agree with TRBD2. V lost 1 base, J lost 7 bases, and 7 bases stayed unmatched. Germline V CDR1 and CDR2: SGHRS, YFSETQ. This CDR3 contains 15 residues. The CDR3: CASSLRSGARNEQFF. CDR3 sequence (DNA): TGCGCCAGCAGCTTGCGTAGCGGGGCCCGTAATGAGCAGTTCTTC.

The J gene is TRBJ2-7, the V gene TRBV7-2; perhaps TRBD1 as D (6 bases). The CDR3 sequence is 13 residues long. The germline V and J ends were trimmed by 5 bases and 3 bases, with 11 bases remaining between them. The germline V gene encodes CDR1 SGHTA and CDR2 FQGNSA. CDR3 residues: CASSPGTIYEQYF. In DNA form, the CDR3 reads TGTGCCAGCAGCCCAGGGACAATCTACGAGCAGTACTTC.

The CDR3 sequence is CASGERDRYTF. The CDR3 nucleotides are TGTGCCAGCGGCGAACGGGATCGCTACACCTTC. The genes are TRBV3-1 (or the pseudogene TRBV3-2) and TRBJ1-2; D gene uncertain. CDR3 length: 11 residues. CDR1 and CDR2 from the germline V gene are LGHDT and YNNKEL (reference sequence). V shed 8 bases and J shed 9 bases, with 13 bases lying between them.

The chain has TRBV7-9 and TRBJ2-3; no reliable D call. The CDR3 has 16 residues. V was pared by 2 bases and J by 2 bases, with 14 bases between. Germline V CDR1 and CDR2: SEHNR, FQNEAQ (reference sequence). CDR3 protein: CASSLRANRATDTQYF. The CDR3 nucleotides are TGTGCCAGCAGCTTACGAGCGAACCGCGCCACAGATACGCAGTATTTT.

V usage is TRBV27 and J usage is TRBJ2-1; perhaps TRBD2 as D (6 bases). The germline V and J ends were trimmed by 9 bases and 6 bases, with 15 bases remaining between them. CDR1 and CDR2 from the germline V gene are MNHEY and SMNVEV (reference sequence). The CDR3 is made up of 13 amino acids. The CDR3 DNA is TGTGCCAGTCAACTCCCGGAGGGCAATGAGCAGTTCTTC. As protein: CASQLPEGNEQFF.

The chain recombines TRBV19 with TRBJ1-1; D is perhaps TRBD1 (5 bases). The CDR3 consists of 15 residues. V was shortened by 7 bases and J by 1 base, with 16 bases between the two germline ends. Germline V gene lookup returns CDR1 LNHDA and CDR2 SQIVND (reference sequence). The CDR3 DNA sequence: TGTGCCAGTACCCGGACACCCCTGGAGAACACTGAAGCTTTCTTT. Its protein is CASTRTPLENTEAFF.

The CDR3 spells CASSLGQGAGEQFF. CDR3 bases: TGCGCCAGCAGCTTAGGACAGGGGGCTGGTGAGCAGTTCTTC. The chain is built from TRBV5-1 and TRBJ2-1, with 11 bases lining up with TRBD1. With V trimmed by 2 bases and J by 9 bases, 4 bases remained unmatched. The CDR3 runs to 14 residues. Germline values: CDR1 SGHRS, CDR2 YFSETQ.